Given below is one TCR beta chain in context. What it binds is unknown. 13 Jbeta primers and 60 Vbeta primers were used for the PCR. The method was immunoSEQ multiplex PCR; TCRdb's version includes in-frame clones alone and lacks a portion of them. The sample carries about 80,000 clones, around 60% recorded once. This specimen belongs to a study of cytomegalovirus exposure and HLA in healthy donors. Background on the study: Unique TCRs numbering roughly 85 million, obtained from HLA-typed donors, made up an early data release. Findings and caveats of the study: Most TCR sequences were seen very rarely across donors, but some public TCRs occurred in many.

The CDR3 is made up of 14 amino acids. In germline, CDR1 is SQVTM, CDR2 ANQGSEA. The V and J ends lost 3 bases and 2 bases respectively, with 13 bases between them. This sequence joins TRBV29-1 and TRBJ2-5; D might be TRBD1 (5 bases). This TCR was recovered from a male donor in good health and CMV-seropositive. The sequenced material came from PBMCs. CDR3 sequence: CSVDAGRGQETQYF. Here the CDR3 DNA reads TGCAGCGTTGACGCAGGAAGGGGTCAAGAGACCCAGTACTTC.